The 13 T cell receptor beta chains reported below all come from one sample, sequenced in a study of early T cells in non-severe SARS-CoV-2 infection. TCRdb reanalysed the 5' RACE reads using MiXCR and keeps one entry per CDR3 protein. Of approximately 76,000 distinct CDR3 sequences listed, around an eighth are singletons. Sequencing input: whole blood. Receptors were obtained from an adult who was a healthcare worker with PCR-confirmed SARS-CoV-2 infection or an uninfected control (not recorded which).

This clonotype was detected many times. The chain links TRBV12-5 to TRBJ1-5; D call uncertain. In germline, CDR1 is LGHNT, CDR2 FRNRAP. This CDR3 is built from 15 residues. V gave up 7 bases and J gave up 3 bases, with 16 bases separating them. CDR3 sequence reads: CASVPQWGNNQPQHF. CDR3 sequence (DNA): TGTGCTAGTGTTCCTCAATGGGGAAACAATCAGCCCCAGCATTTT.

At least ten counts were recorded for this clonotype. The CDR3 here is CASRPGTRGDQYF. In DNA, the CDR3 is TGTGCCAGCAGGCCCGGGACCCGCGGAGACCAGTACTTC. The chain links TRBV12-3 or TRBV12-4 to TRBJ2-5, with D perhaps TRBD1 or TRBD2 (5 bases each). Trimming took off 6 bases at V and 10 bases at J, with 18 bases between the two ends. This CDR3 contains 13 residues.

This clonotype was seen a few times. The chain couples TRBV5-1 to TRBJ2-3; D might be TRBD2 (5 bases). Between the trimmed V and J ends, which lost 4 bases and 2 bases, there was a span of 17 bases. The CDR3 consists of 16 residues. Germline V lookup: CDR1 SGHRS, CDR2 YFSETQ. The chain's CDR3 is CASSPDGLENTDTQYF. CDR3 DNA sequence: TGCGCCAGCAGCCCAGATGGACTGGAGAACACAGATACGCAGTATTTT.

This clonotype was seen only a few times. The chain combines TRBV7-2 with TRBJ2-3; D is uncertain. V shed 6 bases and J shed 4 bases, with 8 bases lying between them. This CDR3 is 12 amino acids long. Germline CDR1 reads SGHTA; CDR2 reads FQGNSA. The CDR3 nucleotides are TGTGCCAGCAGTCTTAGGGCAGATACGCAGTATTTT. This codes for CASSLRADTQYF. Complete variable domain (other parts from reference TRBV7-2 and TRBJ2-3): GAGVSQSPSNKVTEKGKDVELRCDPISGHTALYWYRQSLGQGLEFLIYFQGNSAPDKSGLPSDRFSAERTGGSVSTLTIQRTQQEDSAVYLCASSLRADTQYFGPGTRLTVL.

In this sample, this clonotype turned up a few times. The chain carries TRBV29-1 and TRBJ2-7; D gene ambiguous. Germline values: CDR1 SQVTM, CDR2 ANQGSEA. The CDR3 contains 12 residues. Between the trimmed V and J ends, which lost 4 bases and 0 bases, there was a span of 7 bases. CDR3 sequence: CSVVGGSYEQYF. In nucleotides, the CDR3 is TGCAGCGTTGTCGGCGGCTCCTACGAGCAGTACTTC.

A few counts support this clonotype. The chain employs TRBV7-9 and TRBJ2-7; D gene unclear. Trimming left V 4 bases short and J 1 base short, with 17 bases between. The CDR3 consists of 16 residues. Germline CDR1 SEHNR, CDR2 FQNEAQ (reference sequence). CDR3 sequence: CASSSYREDGSYEQYF. As DNA, the CDR3 is TGTGCCAGCAGCTCCTACCGTGAGGACGGATCCTACGAGCAGTACTTC. The complete variable domain, with remaining parts taken from reference TRBV7-9 and TRBJ2-7, reads DTGVSQNPRHKITKRGQNVTFRCDPISEHNRLYWYRQTLGQGPEFLTYFQNEAQLEKSRLLSDRFSAERPKGSFSTLEIQRTEQGDSAMYLCASSSYREDGSYEQYFGPGTRLTVT.

The sample holds many counts of this clonotype. V usage is TRBV6-2 or TRBV6-3 and J usage is TRBJ1-1; 7 nucleotides agree with TRBD1. The CDR3 totals 18 residues. Trimming removed 0 bases from V and 7 bases from J; junction bases left unmatched: 17. The germline V gene has CDR1 MNHEY and CDR2 SVGEGT. The CDR3 sequence is CASSYSIFRNRGVIEAFF. DNA of the CDR3: TGTGCCAGCAGTTACTCGATATTCCGAAACAGGGGTGTCATTGAAGCTTTCTTT.

This clonotype was seen ten or more times. This chain uses TRBV6-2 or TRBV6-3 with TRBJ1-3; D gene unclear. Trimming stripped 2 bases from V and 3 bases from J, with 17 bases between. Germline CDR1 MNHEY, CDR2 SVGEGT. The length of the CDR3 is 17 residues. Here the CDR3 reads CASSYRGPSGIGNTIYF. CDR3 DNA sequence: TGTGCCAGCAGTTACCGAGGGCCGTCGGGGATTGGAAACACCATATATTTT.

This clonotype occurred many times. This chain connects TRBV5-1 to TRBJ2-2, with 9 bases fitting TRBD1. V was pared by 4 bases and J by 5 bases, with 3 bases of the junction left unmatched. The CDR3 extends over 14 amino acids. Per germline, CDR1 SGHRS and CDR2 YFSETQ. This CDR3 reads CASSTGQGTGELFF. The DNA for the CDR3 is TGCGCCAGCAGCACAGGACAGGGGACCGGGGAGCTGTTTTTT.

In this sample, this clonotype is medium-sized. V usage is TRBV7-2 and J usage is TRBJ1-1, with TRBD1 identical over 7 bases. Germline V gene sequence: CDR1 SGHTA, CDR2 FQGNSA. V was pared by 5 bases and J by 8 bases, with 5 bases of the junction left unmatched. The length of the CDR3 is 12 residues. This CDR3 is CASSRGQPEAFF. The CDR3 DNA reads as TGTGCCAGCAGCCGGGGACAGCCAGAAGCTTTCTTT.

This clonotype appeared many times. This chain uses TRBV27 with TRBJ2-1; D may match TRBD1 or TRBD2 (5 bases each). The germline V and J ends were trimmed by 2 bases and 3 bases, with 17 bases remaining between them. The germline CDR1 and CDR2 sequences are MNHEY and SMNVEV (reference sequence). This CDR3 is 17 amino acids long. The CDR3 is CASSLILRGLNYNEQFF. Written as DNA, the CDR3 is TGTGCCAGCAGTTTAATTCTCCGGGGCCTAAACTACAATGAGCAGTTCTTC.

This clonotype was seen many times. The V gene is TRBV11-2, the J gene TRBJ2-1; 9 nucleotides agree with TRBD2. The junction had 11 bases not matched to a gene; V was cut back by 1 base and J by 10 bases. Germline V gene lookup returns CDR1 SGHAT and CDR2 FQNNGV. This CDR3 is built from 16 residues. In DNA, the CDR3 is TGTGCCAGCAGCTTAGGAGTTCTAGCGGGGCCTGGCGAGCAGTTCTTC. Its translation: CASSLGVLAGPGEQFF.

The chain has TRBV12-3 or TRBV12-4 and TRBJ2-7; D might be TRBD2 (5 bases). Deletions cut 3 bases from V and 0 bases from J, with 6 bases between. This CDR3 contains 13 residues. In nucleotides, the CDR3 is TGTGCCAGCAGTTTTGGGAGCTCCTACGAGCAGTACTTC. Protein: CASSFGSSYEQYF.